The clone carrying this T cell receptor beta chain was recorded at least ten times. Germline values: CDR1 LNHDA, CDR2 SQIVND (reference sequence). This CDR3 comprises 17 residues. V dropped 3 bases and J dropped 3; count of bases not matched to a gene: 13. The sample belongs to a study of blood T cell repertoires in COVID-19. Study overall: PBMCs, B-cell-depleted T cells, or T cells provided the cDNA or gDNA that made up the material.

Original data processing: Amplification with reference gene primers provided the estimates of nucleated cell counts. Using immunoSEQ multiplex PCR, the repertoire was profiled, and TCRdb retains in-frame clones only, with some absent. V, J and clone size were drawn from that table, and D and trimming were deduced from the DNA. The data show just over 300,000 clones, about nine tenths seen once. The sample consisted of peripheral blood. The receptor's source is a young man with active or convalescent COVID-19. The chain has TRBV19 and TRBJ2-7, with 8 bases lining up with TRBD1. The CDR3 reads CASSIRQGATIGYEQYF. The CDR3 DNA reads TGTGCCAGTAGTATCCGTCAGGGGGCAACGATTGGCTACGAGCAGTACTTC.